The present T cell receptor beta chain was sequenced within a study of chemoradiotherapy in HPV16-positive cancers. Clones were read by immunoSEQ multiplex PCR, and TCRdb kept only the in-frame ones, dropping some. The sample contains some 8,300 clones, under 80% of which appear only once. This clone was seen only a few times. Unmatched junction bases numbered 6, after V lost 1 base and J lost 8 bases. The CDR3 spans 15 residues. The germline gives CDR1 SEHNR, CDR2 FQNEAQ (reference sequence). V usage is TRBV7-9 and J usage is TRBJ1-4, with 8 positions matching TRBD1. This TCR was recovered from a human donor with HPV-associated anogenital cancer. Collection of the sample occurred from a patient who underwent chemoradiotherapy. Written as DNA, the CDR3 is TGTGCCAGCAGCTTAGGAGGGACAGGTTGGGAAAAACTGTTTTTT. Its translation is CASSLGGTGWEKLFF.